This TCR beta chain is from a study of blood T cell repertoires in COVID-19. About the research overall: T cells, B-cell-depleted T cells, or PBMCs provided the cDNA or gDNA that served as material.

The protocol was immunoSEQ multiplex PCR, while the TCRdb copy is restricted to in-frame clones and leaves out a portion. Here the sample spans more than 200,000 clones, around 87% being singletons. This CDR3 has 12 amino acids. Deletions cut 1 base from V and 6 bases from J, with 4 bases between. The germline V gene encodes CDR1 SGHTA and CDR2 FQGTGA. J is TRBJ2-1 and V is TRBV7-3; D is uncertain. The source of this sequence is a woman in her forties or fifties who had recovered from COVID-19. Material: PBMCs or T cells enriched from blood (not recorded which). CDR3 in DNA: TGTGCCAGCAGCTTAAACGGCAATGAGCAGTTCTTC. It translates to CASSLNGNEQFF.